The rows below give T cell receptor beta chains drawn from one sample of a study of CD8+CD57+ T cells in acquired aplastic anemia. A single record per CDR3 protein comes from TCRdb applying MiXCR to the reads. The sample contains some 150,000 distinct CDR3 sequences, 40% to 45% of which appear only once. Sequencing was performed on sorted CD4+, CD8+, or CD8+CD57+ T cells (not recorded which) from PBMCs. These receptor sequences come from a human donor in good health, serving as a control. Both conserved end residues are part of each CDR3. The D gene is left open where the match is weak. Clone size is not always given. Where it is, it says once, few, many or a class for expanded clones.

d_call,cdr3_length,j_call,clone_size,v_call,cdr3_aa,cdr3_nt
NA,14,TRBJ2-5,NA,TRBV6-5,CASSWELALETQYF,TGTGCCAGCAGTTGGGAACTAGCCTTAGAGACCCAGTACTTC
NA,15,TRBJ2-6,many,TRBV19,CASTDRPSGANVLTF,TGTGCCAGTACCGACAGGCCCTCTGGGGCCAACGTCCTGACTTTC
NA,13,TRBJ2-1,many,TRBV12-3/TRBV12-4,CASSRIDWIGQFF,TGTGCCAGCAGCCGTATTGACTGGATTGGGCAGTTCTTC
NA,14,TRBJ1-2,NA,TRBV19,CASSTGGGNYGHTF,TGCGCCAGTAGTACTGGGGGCGGCAACTATGGCCACACCTTC
TRBD1,14,TRBJ2-5,many,TRBV20-1,CSARDRGREETQYF,TGCAGTGCCAGGGACAGGGGGCGGGAAGAGACCCAGTACTTC
NA,11,TRBJ2-7,NA,TRBV7-9,CASSLTTEQYF,TGTGCCAGCAGCTTAACAACCGAGCAGTACTTC
NA,16,TRBJ2-2,NA,TRBV27,CASSPRTVTNTGELFF,TGTGCCAGCAGTCCCAGGACAGTTACGAACACCGGGGAGCTGTTTTTT
NA,13,TRBJ1-4,NA,TRBV20-1,CSASSAEGERLFF,TGCAGTGCTAGTTCTGCGGAGGGTGAAAGACTGTTTTTT
TRBD1,15,TRBJ2-5,NA,TRBV27,CASSRAGTGVETQYF,TGTGCCAGCAGTCGTGCCGGGACAGGGGTCGAGACCCAGTACTTC
NA,12,TRBJ1-4,many,TRBV30,CACTLIAGKLFF,TGTGCCTGTACTCTTATTGCCGGAAAACTGTTTTTT
NA,15,TRBJ2-1,once,TRBV20-1,CSVRVGASSYNEQFF,TGCAGTGTTAGAGTGGGGGCGAGCTCCTACAATGAGCAGTTCTTC
TRBD1,13,TRBJ1-2,many,TRBV5-1,CASSTGGGYGYTF,TGCGCCAGCAGCACAGGGGGTGGCTATGGCTACACCTTC
TRBD1,14,TRBJ1-2,NA,TRBV24-1,CATSDPGQNGGYTF,TGTGCCACCAGTGACCCGGGACAGAATGGTGGCTACACCTTC
NA,11,TRBJ1-1,many,TRBV20-1,CSVSGSTEAFF,TGCAGTGTTTCAGGGAGCACTGAAGCTTTCTTT
NA,14,TRBJ1-5,many,TRBV30,CAWSVGTSNQPQHF,TGTGCCTGGAGTGTGGGGACGTCGAATCAGCCCCAGCATTTT
TRBD2,16,TRBJ2-2,few,TRBV10-3,CASSEARGAYTGELFF,TGTGCCAGCAGTGAAGCGCGGGGGGCCTACACCGGGGAGCTGTTTTTT
TRBD2,13,TRBJ2-3,many,TRBV20-1,CSASLAGAYTQYF,TGCAGTGCTAGTCTAGCGGGGGCATATACGCAGTATTTT
NA,14,TRBJ1-2,NA,TRBV24-1,CAVSDTGGQRGYTF,TGTGCCGTCAGTGATACGGGCGGGCAACGAGGCTACACCTTC
NA,12,TRBJ1-2,many,TRBV25-1,CASRGPSYGYTF,TGTGCCAGCAGAGGACCGTCCTATGGCTACACCTTC
NA,13,TRBJ2-7,NA,TRBV25-1,CASSESASYEQYF,TGTGCCAGCAGTGAGTCAGCAAGCTACGAGCAGTACTTC
NA,12,TRBJ2-1,NA,TRBV7-9,CASSQATDEQFF,TGTGCCAGCAGCCAAGCCACGGATGAGCAGTTCTTC
NA,14,TRBJ1-2,NA,TRBV4-1,CASSQVGTTYGYTF,TGCGCCAGCAGCCAAGTCGGGACCACTTATGGCTACACCTTC
TRBD1,14,TRBJ1-4,NA,TRBV2,CASSEAGTAEKLFF,TGTGCCAGCAGTGAAGCCGGGACAGCTGAAAAACTGTTTTTT
NA,14,TRBJ1-1,NA,TRBV7-4,CASIGRGMYTEAFF,TGTGCCAGCATTGGAAGGGGAATGTACACTGAAGCTTTCTTT
NA,14,TRBJ2-1,many,TRBV5-8,CASSLKGRSNEQFF,TGTGCCAGCAGCTTAAAAGGCAGGAGCAATGAGCAGTTCTTC